The sequence of this T cell receptor (beta chain) was determined in a study of siplizumab effects on memory and regulatory T cells. To note about this clone: The antigen is unknown.

General observations from the study: Unstimulated subsets accounted for the mapping of only a minor share of the clones that were alloreactive. Reactions containing siplizumab showed mappable alloreactive CD4+ clones averaging roughly 67% Treg-derived, versus roughly 25% in controls. Alloreactive sequences tracing back to unstimulated CD4+ memory cells were significantly reduced by siplizumab.

The V and J ends lost 4 bases and 0 bases respectively, with 7 bases between them. This CDR3 is built from 14 residues. Germline CDR1 reads ENHRY; CDR2 reads SYGVKD. The assay looked at roughly 9.4 x 10^4 TCR templates in each sample. TCRdb keeps only in-frame clones here, not all; method: immunoSEQ multiplex PCR. The sample has some 65,000 clones; 80% to 90% are singletons. The V gene is TRBV10-3, the J gene TRBJ1-3; tentatively, D is TRBD1 (5 bases). The sequence derives from a human donor in good health. The material sequenced was Tregs sorted from blood. The CDR3 sequence is CAISVRGSGNTIYF. In nucleotides, the CDR3 is TGTGCCATCAGTGTAAGGGGCTCTGGAAACACCATATATTTT.